This T cell receptor (beta chain) was documented in a study of CD8+ T cells in alopecia areata. Study-level information: Percentage of affected scalp area was the basis on which treated patients' severity was scored. Study-wide findings and caveats: For patients receiving tofacitinib, scalp clonality and expanded CD8+ clones among the top 100 significantly decreased. Normal scalp had lower clonality than lesional scalp, with alopecia totalis/universalis lesions showing this most strongly.

The sample's treatment: oral pan-JAK inhibitor, 5-10 mg twice daily. Trimming pared 7 bases from V and 5 bases from J, leaving 8 bases between. CDR1 is MNHNY and CDR2 is SVGAGI in the germline V gene (reference sequence). The CDR3 is 11 residues long. Of note for this clone: The antigen remains unidentified.

In each case, RNA was isolated and then reverse transcribed into cDNA as the sequencing template. The table came from immunoSEQ multiplex PCR; TCRdb's copy has only in-frame clones and leaves some out. The sample lists some 180,000 clones, about 53% occurring once. Sequenced here: CD8+ T cells sorted from blood, sampled at week 24, from a patient treated with tofacitinib. V is TRBV6-6 and J is TRBJ2-5; D is unclear. The sequence came from a human donor with alopecia areata. The DNA of the CDR3 is TGTGCCAGCAAGCTGGAGGAGACCCAGTACTTC. It yields the protein CASKLEETQYF.